This T cell receptor beta chain emerged from a study of OX40 agonist ivuxolimab in advanced cancers. About the study as a whole: Ivuxolimab was an agonistic, fully human IgG2 monoclonal antibody directed against OX40 (CD134), a costimulatory receptor. Among the 50 to 55 dose-escalation patients, about 20 had hepatocellular carcinoma, roughly 15 melanoma, 9 renal cell carcinoma and 9 head and neck cancer. In the dose-escalation cohort, more than 75% of patients were male, and the mean age was about 55 years, with a range of about 23 to 80. Prior anti-PD-1, anti-PD-L1 or anti-CTLA-4 therapy was permitted, and checkpoint inhibitors had been received by about 37% of dose-escalation patients. The purpose of peripheral TCRbeta sequencing was to test whether ivuxolimab changed TCR sequence diversity and led to clonal T-cell expansion. Intravenous ivuxolimab was administered to patients every 2 weeks at six dose levels: 0.01, 0.1, 0.3, 1.5, 3 and 10 mg/kg. The paper describes the monotherapy dose-escalation part (N of about 47 patients) of the phase I trial of ivuxolimab. Partial responses were achieved by three dose-escalation patients, of whom one had hepatocellular carcinoma and two had cutaneous melanoma.

Patients with autoimmune disease history or receiving systemic immunosuppression were excluded from the trial. Peripheral blood for TCR sequencing was collected from all dose cohorts at baseline, on cycle 4 day 1, and on cycle 7 day 1. Samples were obtained from an open-label, multicenter, first-in-human phase I dose-escalation trial of ivuxolimab. Adults with locally advanced or metastatic head and neck squamous cell, hepatocellular, melanoma or renal cell carcinoma were enrolled in the trial. Before TCR sequencing, CD4+ T cells and CD8+ T cells from peripheral blood were sorted into separate populations. Paper-wide results and their limitations: In the 0.1-3.0 mg/kg groups, partial responders had among the lowest normalized peripheral clonal expansion, particularly in CD8+ T cells. At doses of 0.1 to 3.0 mg/kg, clonal expansion of both CD4+ and CD8+ T cells in blood was seen between baseline and week 6. The antigen specificity of the clonally expanded peripheral T cells was not determined. After ivuxolimab, CD8+ T cells had more expanded clones than CD4+ T cells on average. Low levels of normalized T-cell clonal expansion were also seen in some patients who did not respond.

To sequence the TCRbeta CDR3 region, genomic DNA was isolated from the sorted cells. TCRbeta CDR3 regions were sequenced using the immunoSEQ Assay. TCRdb re-hosts the immuneACCESS table, in-frame sequences only. Its copies lack some clones; in the studies checked, an unresolved V gene accounts for under half of them, and the cause for the rest is not known. The sample data list about 68,000 clones, and approximately 82% of these were observed just once. Together, the top ten hold 1.5% to 2% of the sample. There are a few counts of this clone. Its antigen target is currently unknown. Per-base quality was not reported, and no clone a single base away is much larger than it. The cysteine opens and the phenylalanine closes a CDR3 of 13 amino acids. Kept here is only the CDR3 DNA, which spans 39 bases and is read in frame from base 1. Per the germline V gene (reference sequence), LNHDA is the CDR1 and SQIVND is the CDR2. V is shortened by 1 base, J by 0 bases, and the region joining them spans 3 bases.

The specimen was CD4+ or CD8+ T cells sorted from blood, collected in a trial of the OX40 agonist ivuxolimab. This chain is built from TRBV19 and TRBJ2-5, with the D gene not confidently named. The sequence was obtained from an adult with an advanced solid tumor such as melanoma, head and neck, liver or kidney cancer. The sequenced DNA is TGTGCCAGTAGTATAGGACACCAAGAGACCCAGTACTTC. It codes for CASSIGHQETQYF.